Below are 3 T cell receptor beta chains sequenced from a single sample in a study of cytomegalovirus exposure and HLA in healthy donors. TCRdb's table, derived via immunoSEQ multiplex PCR, lists solely in-frame clones and lacks some. The data contain 150,000 to 160,000 clones, 65% to 90% of them singletons. The specimen was PBMCs. The receptors shown here come from a man younger than 35 in good health and CMV-seropositive.

The rearrangement links TRBV29-1 to TRBJ1-5; D might be TRBD1 (6 bases). The CDR3 consists of 13 residues. The V end was cut by 6 bases, the J end by 1 base, with 10 bases between. Germline assignment: CDR1 SQVTM and CDR2 ANQGSEA. Written as DNA, the CDR3 is TGCAGCGTGAGGGGGGGGAGCAATCAGCCCCAGCATTTT. Protein sequence: CSVRGGSNQPQHF.

The rearrangement links TRBV11-2 to TRBJ2-7, with TRBD2 identical over 13 bases. The CDR3 totals 15 residues. The germline V gene encodes CDR1 SGHAT and CDR2 FQNNGV. The trim removed 5 bases at V and 2 bases at J, leaving 3 bases unmatched. The CDR3: CASSRLAGGAYEQYF. The DNA for the CDR3 is TGTGCCAGCAGCCGACTAGCGGGAGGTGCCTACGAGCAGTACTTC.

V is TRBV5-4 and J is TRBJ2-5; D uncertain. Trimming stripped 2 bases from V and 2 bases from J, with 13 bases between. This CDR3 has 15 amino acids. Germline assignment: CDR1 SGHNT and CDR2 YYREEE (reference sequence). The CDR3 DNA reads as TGTGCCAGCAGCTTCAGGTCTAACCTACAAGAGACCCAGTACTTC. It codes for CASSFRSNLQETQYF.